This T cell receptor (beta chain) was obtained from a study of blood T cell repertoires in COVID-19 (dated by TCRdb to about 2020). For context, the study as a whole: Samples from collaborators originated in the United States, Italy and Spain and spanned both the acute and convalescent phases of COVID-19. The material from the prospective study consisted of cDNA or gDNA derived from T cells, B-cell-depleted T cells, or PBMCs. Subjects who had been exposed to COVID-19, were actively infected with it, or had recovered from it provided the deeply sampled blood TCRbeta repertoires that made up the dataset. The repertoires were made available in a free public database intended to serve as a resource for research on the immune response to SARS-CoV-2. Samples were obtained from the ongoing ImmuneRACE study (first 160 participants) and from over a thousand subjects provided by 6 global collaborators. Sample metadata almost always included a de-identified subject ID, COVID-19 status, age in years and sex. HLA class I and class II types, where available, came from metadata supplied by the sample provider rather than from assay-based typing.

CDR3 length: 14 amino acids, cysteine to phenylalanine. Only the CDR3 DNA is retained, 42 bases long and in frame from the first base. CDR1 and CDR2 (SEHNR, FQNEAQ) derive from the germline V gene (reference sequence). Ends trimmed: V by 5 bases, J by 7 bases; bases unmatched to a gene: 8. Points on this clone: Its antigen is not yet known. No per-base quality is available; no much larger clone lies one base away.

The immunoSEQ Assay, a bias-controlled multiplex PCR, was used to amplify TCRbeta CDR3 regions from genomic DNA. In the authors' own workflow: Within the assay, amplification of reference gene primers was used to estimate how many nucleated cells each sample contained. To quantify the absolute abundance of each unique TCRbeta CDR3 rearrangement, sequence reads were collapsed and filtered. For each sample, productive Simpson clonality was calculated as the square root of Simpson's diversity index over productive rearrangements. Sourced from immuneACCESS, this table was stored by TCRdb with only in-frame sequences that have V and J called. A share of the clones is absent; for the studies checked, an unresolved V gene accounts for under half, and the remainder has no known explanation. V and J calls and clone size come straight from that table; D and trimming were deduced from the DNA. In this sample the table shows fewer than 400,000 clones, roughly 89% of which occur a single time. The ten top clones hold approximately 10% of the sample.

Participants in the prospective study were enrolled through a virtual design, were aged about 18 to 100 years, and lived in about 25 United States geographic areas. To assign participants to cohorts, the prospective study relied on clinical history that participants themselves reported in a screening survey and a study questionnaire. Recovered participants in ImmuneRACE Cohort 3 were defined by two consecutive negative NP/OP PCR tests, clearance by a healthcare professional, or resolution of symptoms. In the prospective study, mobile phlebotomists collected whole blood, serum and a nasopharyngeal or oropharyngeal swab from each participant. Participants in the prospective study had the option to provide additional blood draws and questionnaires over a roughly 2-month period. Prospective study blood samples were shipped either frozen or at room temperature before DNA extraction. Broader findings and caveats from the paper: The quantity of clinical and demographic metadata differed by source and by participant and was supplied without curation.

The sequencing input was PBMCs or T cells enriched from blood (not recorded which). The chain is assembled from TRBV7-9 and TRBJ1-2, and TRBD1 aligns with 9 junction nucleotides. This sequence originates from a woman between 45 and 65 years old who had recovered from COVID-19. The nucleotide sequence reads TGTGCCAGCAGCCCCGGGACAGGGTGGTTTGGCTACACCTTC. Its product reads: CASSPGTGWFGYTF.